This passage covers 16 T cell receptor beta chains from one sample sequenced in a study of immune heterogeneity within non-small cell lung tumors. Multiplex PCR relied on 32 V and 13 J primers to amplify TCR beta CDR3. TCRdb used MiXCR to reprocess the multiplex PCR reads, holding one entry per CDR3 protein. The sample holds approximately 6,100 distinct CDR3 sequences, roughly a sixth seen once. Genomic DNA extracted from bulk tumor tissue served as template. A total of 550 to 650 ng was used per sample. Several biopsies were spaced far apart within each primary tumor and obtained as surgery took place. Before undergoing curative surgery, patients had newly diagnosed non-small cell lung cancer that was untreated. Sequences were obtained from lung tumor tissue. These receptors came from a middle-aged man with non-small cell lung cancer.

The chain has TRBV6-1 and TRBJ2-1; D is undetermined. This CDR3 has 12 residues. V gave up 8 bases and J gave up 3 bases, with 8 bases separating them. CDR1 and CDR2 from the germline V gene are MNHNS and SASEGT. CDR3 DNA: TGTGCCAGCGAGCCTCTCTACAATGAGCAGTTCTTC. Its protein product is CASEPLYNEQFF.

This clonotype is medium-sized (0.01 to 0.1%) by share. The chain joins TRBV20-1 to TRBJ2-7; D remains ambiguous. Trimming removed 5 bases at V and 3 bases at J, with 8 bases between. Germline CDR1 DFQATT, CDR2 SNEGSKA (reference sequence). The CDR3 runs to 11 residues. CDR3 sequence (DNA): TGCAGTGCTCAACACTTCTACGAGCAGTACTTC. It codes for CSAQHFYEQYF.

A note on this clonotype: A much larger clone is a single base away; this may be a read error. The CDR3: CATMWVYGYTF. Here the CDR3 DNA reads TGTGCCACGATGTGGGTCTATGGCTACACCTTC. This sequence joins TRBV27 and TRBJ1-2; no clear D gene. The CDR3 runs to 11 residues. Germline CDR1 is MNHEY and CDR2 is SMNVEV (reference sequence). V was trimmed by 10 bases and J by 4 bases, leaving 10 bases between them.

This clonotype is deemed medium-sized. One end of the junction does not line up with germline, which may come from a read error. J is TRBJ1-5 and V is TRBV28, with 7 bases matching TRBD1. The CDR3 totals 18 residues. The germline V gene encodes CDR1 MDHEN and CDR2 SYDVKM. The CDR3 is CASTTGAGGVLSNQPQHF. The CDR3, as DNA: TGTGCCAGCACCACTGGGGCAGGGGGAGTGTTGAGCAATCAACCCCAGCATTTT. The whole variable domain, remainder taken from reference TRBV28 and TRBJ1-5, is DVKVTQSSRYLVKRTGEKVFLECVQDMDHENMFWYRQDPGLGLRLIYFSYDVKMKEKGDIPEGYSVSREKKERFSLILESASTNQTSMYLCASTTGAGGVLSNQPQHFGDGTRLSIL.

Regarding this clonotype: This could be a read error, since a much larger clone is one nucleotide away. The rearrangement uses TRBV6-4 and TRBJ2-2; D is ambiguous. This CDR3 spans 12 amino acids. V was pared by 0 bases and J by 13 bases, with 9 bases between. The germline V gene encodes CDR1 MRHNA and CDR2 SNTAGT. As DNA, the CDR3 is TGTGCCAGCAGTGACTCGAAGGGTATGCTGTTTTTT. Its protein is CASSDSKGMLFF.

On this clonotype: This may stem from a read error, because a much larger clone lies one nucleotide away. The V gene is TRBV12-3 or TRBV12-4, the J gene TRBJ2-5; D gene unclear. Trimming pared 7 bases from V and 5 bases from J, leaving 8 bases between. This CDR3 contains 11 residues. Written as DNA, the CDR3 is TGTGCCAGCACCCTGCGGGAGACCCAGTACTTC. The encoded protein is CASTLRETQYF.

At least ten counts were recorded for this clonotype. This rearrangement joins TRBV6-2 or TRBV6-3 to TRBJ2-2; no clear D gene. V was shortened by 7 bases and J by 2 bases, with 14 bases between the two germline ends. CDR1 and CDR2 from the germline V gene are MNHEY and SVGEGT. The CDR3 is 15 residues long. CDR3 coding DNA: TGTGCCAGCACGGGCGGCAGGAGAAACACCGGGGAGCTGTTTTTT. The encoded protein is CASTGGRRNTGELFF.

This clonotype rates as medium-sized. The V and J genes are TRBV7-2 and TRBJ2-7, with TRBD2 matching over 10 bases. The length of the CDR3 is 15 residues. Germline loops: CDR1 SGHTA, CDR2 FQGNSA. J lost 0 bases, V lost 4 bases, and 3 bases had no gene match. The CDR3 nucleotides read TGTGCCAGCAGCTCTACTAGCGGGACCTCCTACGAGCAGTACTTC. Protein product: CASSSTSGTSYEQYF.

This clonotype was seen repeatedly, ten times or more. The chain carries TRBV6-2 or TRBV6-3 and TRBJ2-2; 14 bases line up with TRBD2. Germline-derived CDR1 and CDR2 are MNHEY and SVGEGT. The CDR3 consists of 19 residues. After removal of 5 bases from V and 4 bases from J, the junction contained 12 bases not matched to a gene. Here the CDR3 reads CASSEPGLAGVWGTGELFF. DNA of the CDR3: TGTGCCAGCAGTGAACCGGGACTAGCGGGGGTCTGGGGCACCGGGGAGCTGTTTTTT.

With respect to this clonotype: This may come from a read error, since a much larger clone is one base off. The chain is built from TRBV29-1 and TRBJ1-5; D unclear. From germline, CDR1 is SQVTM and CDR2 ANQGSEA. The V end was cut by 7 bases, the J end by 11 bases, with 18 bases between. CDR3 length: 12 residues. The CDR3 spells CSGVEDHGSQHF. The DNA of the CDR3 is TGCAGCGGCGTGGAGGACCATGGGTCCCAGCATTTT.

As for this clonotype: This may stem from a read error, because a much larger clone lies one nucleotide away. The rearrangement joins TRBV4-2 to TRBJ2-1, with D perhaps matching TRBD2 (5 bases). The CDR3 contains 13 residues. Germline lookup yields CDR1 LGHNA and CDR2 YNFKEQ. DNA of the CDR3: TGTGCCAGCAGCCAAACCTGGAGGAATGAGCAGTTATTC. It codes for CASSQTWRNEQLF.

About this clonotype itself: A read error may account for a junction end that differs from germline. The chain has TRBV9 and TRBJ2-6; maybe TRBD1 (6 bases). Germline V lookup: CDR1 SGDLS, CDR2 YYNGEE. This CDR3 has 18 residues. CDR3 in DNA: TGTGCCAGCAGCCTCCGCACAGGGAAAGGTGCTGGGGCCCACGTCCTGACTTTC. Its protein product is CASSLRTGKGAGAHVLTF.

This clonotype is medium-sized (0.01 to 0.1%) in the sample. The chain joins TRBV30 to TRBJ2-2; a weak D match, TRBD2 (6 bases). Germline CDR1 reads GTSNPN; CDR2 reads SVGIG (reference sequence). CDR3 size: 14 residues. V lost 3 bases and J 3 bases, leaving 11 bases between the germline ends. For the CDR3, the DNA is TGTGCCTGGAGCCGCCGACTAGACACCGGGGAGCTGTTTTTT. This encodes CAWSRRLDTGELFF.

Comments on this clonotype: A read error is possible here, since a much larger clone lies one base away. The CDR3: CSSSSGDRSTEAFF. CDR3 DNA: TGTTCCAGCAGCTCGGGGGACCGCAGCACTGAAGCTTTCTTT. The chain carries TRBV5-4 and TRBJ1-1, with TRBD1 as a possible D gene (5 bases). The CDR3 totals 14 residues. Germline CDR1 is SGHNT and CDR2 is YYREEE (reference sequence).

This clonotype is medium-sized within its sample. CDR3 region: CASSIGVESPDTQYF. Written as DNA, the CDR3 is TGTGCCAGTAGTATTGGGGTGGAATCTCCAGATACGCAGTATTTT. V gene TRBV19 combines with J gene TRBJ2-3; no definite D call. Trimming took 3 bases from V and 4 from J, leaving 14 bases between them. The germline CDR1 and CDR2 sequences are LNHDA and SQIVND (reference sequence). The CDR3 consists of 15 residues.

As for this clonotype: A much larger clone lies one base from this, so it may be a read error. This chain links TRBV27 with TRBJ2-5; no clear D gene. V was shortened by 1 base and J by 5 bases, with 5 bases between the two germline ends. CDR1 MNHEY and CDR2 SMNVEV come from the germline V gene (reference sequence). The CDR3 loop spans 12 amino acids. The DNA for the CDR3 is TGTGCCAGCAGTTTATATCGGGAGACCCAGTACTTC. Protein sequence: CASSLYRETQYF.